Below, 30 T cell receptor beta chains from the same sample are listed, as sequenced in a study of read filtering for tumor transcriptome and immune sequencing. This library used around 400 ng RNA and molecular barcoded adaptors spanning alpha/delta and beta/gamma chains. TCRdb called the reads again in MiXCR, with one record for every CDR3 protein. The repertoire holds approximately 150,000 distinct CDR3 sequences, about 12% seen once, with just under 8.5% in the top ten. The sequenced material came from a population of CD138-negative cells sorted from bone marrow. The receptor source for this set is a donor aged 40 or over with multiple myeloma.

The chain joins TRBV11-3 to TRBJ1-1; weak D call: TRBD1 (5 bases). Germline V gene sequence: CDR1 SGHNT, CDR2 YENEEA. The CDR3 is 15 residues long. The V gene lost 0 bases and the J gene lost 5 bases, with 13 bases spanning the gap. The CDR3 here is CASSLEGTRDTEAFF. The CDR3 DNA follows: TGTGCCAGCAGCTTAGAAGGGACGAGGGATACTGAAGCTTTCTTT.

The chain uses TRBV25-1 and TRBJ2-4; 8 bases line up with TRBD1. The CDR3 sequence is 16 residues long. The ends lost 3 bases at V and 6 bases at J; junction bases unmatched: 10. The germline V gene has CDR1 MGHDK and CDR2 SYGVNS. CDR3 region: CASSDSTGGSGNIQYF. Here the CDR3 DNA reads TGTGCCAGCAGTGACTCTACAGGGGGTAGTGGAAACATTCAGTACTTC.

This clonotype has at least ten counts. The rearrangement links TRBV7-2 to TRBJ1-4; D is unresolved. V was trimmed by 5 bases and J by 5 bases, leaving 6 bases between them. This CDR3 is built from 12 residues. Germline V gene sequence: CDR1 SGHTA, CDR2 FQGNSA. As DNA, the CDR3 is TGTGCCAGCAGCGGACCGAATGAAAAACTGTTTTTT. The encoded protein is CASSGPNEKLFF. The full variable domain, rest sourced from reference TRBV7-2 and TRBJ1-4, is GAGVSQSPSNKVTEKGKDVELRCDPISGHTALYWYRQSLGQGLEFLIYFQGNSAPDKSGLPSDRFSAERTGGSVSTLTIQRTQQEDSAVYLCASSGPNEKLFFGSGTQLSVL.

This chain uses TRBV6-6 with TRBJ2-7, with TRBD1 identical over 10 bases. The CDR3 extends over 16 amino acids. CDR1 is MNHNY and CDR2 is SVGAGI in the germline V gene (reference sequence). With V trimmed by 5 bases and J by 2 bases, 9 bases remained unmatched. The chain's CDR3 is CASSPPPGQGTYEQYF. As DNA, the CDR3 is TGTGCCAGCAGTCCACCTCCGGGACAGGGGACCTACGAGCAGTACTTC.

This clonotype was detected once. This may be a read error, as it is one base from a much larger clone. The J gene is TRBJ1-4, the V gene TRBV7-9; perhaps TRBD1 as D (6 bases). CDR1 is SEHNR and CDR2 is FQNEAQ in the germline V gene (reference sequence). There are 14 residues in the CDR3. Written as DNA, the CDR3 is TGTGCCAACAGCTCCAGGGGCGCTAATGAAAAACTGTTTTTT. This translates into CANSSRGANEKLFF. The variable domain in full, with the rest retrieved from reference TRBV7-9 and TRBJ1-4, is DTGVSQNPRHKITKRGQNVTFRCDPISEHNRLYWYRQTLGQGPEFLTYFQNEAQLEKSRLLSDRFSAERPKGSFSTLEIQRTEQGDSAMYLCANSSRGANEKLFFGSGTQLSVL.

This clonotype came up a few times. The V call is TRBV30, the J call TRBJ2-2, with 7 bases lining up with TRBD2. This CDR3 comprises 16 residues. The J segment lost 5 bases and the V segment lost 3 bases, leaving 12 bases of the junction unmatched. Germline CDR1 GTSNPN, CDR2 SVGIG (reference sequence). CDR3 residues: CAWRPLGEGRTGELFF. The CDR3 DNA reads as TGTGCCTGGAGGCCCCTGGGGGAGGGCCGGACCGGGGAGCTGTTTTTT.

This clonotype was seen a handful of times. This sequence joins TRBV19 and TRBJ2-1; tentatively, D is TRBD2 (5 bases). Trimming took 5 bases from V and 9 from J, leaving 11 bases between them. Per germline, CDR1 LNHDA and CDR2 SQIVND (reference sequence). The CDR3 loop spans 12 amino acids. The DNA of the CDR3 is TGTGCCAGTAGTCCGGGATTAAGTGAGCAGTTCTTC. Protein: CASSPGLSEQFF.

V usage is TRBV7-9 and J usage is TRBJ2-3; 12 positions match TRBD2. CDR1 is SEHNR and CDR2 is FQNEAQ in the germline V gene (reference sequence). Germline trimming cut 4 bases from V and 1 base from J; bases unmatched to any gene: 6. The CDR3 runs to 17 residues. CDR3: CASSSPGLAGRTDTQYF. CDR3 sequence (DNA): TGTGCCAGCAGCTCTCCCGGACTAGCGGGACGCACAGATACGCAGTATTTT.

This clonotype was seen ten or more times. V is TRBV29-1 and J is TRBJ2-1; D possibly uses TRBD1 or TRBD2 (5 bases each). The CDR3 length is 14 residues. With 3 bases removed from V and 6 bases from J, the gap between germline ends came to 15 bases. Germline CDR1 reads SQVTM; CDR2 reads ANQGSEA. The chain's CDR3 is CSVDLGVLGNEQFF. CDR3 nucleotide sequence: TGCAGCGTTGATCTGGGGGTTCTAGGCAATGAGCAGTTCTTC.

This clonotype showed up just a few times. This may stem from a read error, because a much larger clone lies one nucleotide away. The chain joins TRBV27 to TRBJ2-1; TRBD1 matches 8 bases. This CDR3 spans 16 amino acids. Germline loops: CDR1 MNHEY, CDR2 SMNVEV (reference sequence). Trimming removed 4 bases from V and 5 bases from J; junction bases left unmatched: 10. The CDR3 sequence: CASSSPGTGAHNEQFF. CDR3 bases: TGTGCCAGCAGTTCCCCCGGGACAGGCGCTCACAATGAGCAGTTCTTC.

This clonotype was observed many times. The genes are TRBV11-3 and TRBJ2-4; a possible D gene is TRBD1 (6 bases). The CDR3 spans 11 residues. Germline lookup yields CDR1 SGHNT and CDR2 YENEEA. Trimming left V 5 bases short and J 13 bases short, with 12 bases between. The CDR3 nucleotides are TGTGCCAGCAGCGTGACAGGAGGCCAGTACTTC. Translated: CASSVTGGQYF.

This clonotype occurred many times. This chain joins TRBV7-9 and TRBJ2-3; 10 nucleotides match TRBD1. There are 15 residues in the CDR3. Germline trimming cut 0 bases from V and 9 bases from J; bases unmatched to any gene: 6. Germline assignment: CDR1 SEHNR and CDR2 FQNEAQ (reference sequence). This CDR3 is CASSLAPGQGKTQYF. In DNA, the CDR3 is TGTGCCAGCAGCTTAGCCCCGGGACAGGGGAAAACGCAGTATTTT.

This clonotype showed up many times. This rearrangement joins TRBV7-8 to TRBJ2-7, with unresolved D. The CDR3 extends over 14 amino acids. Trimming took 5 bases from V and 4 from J, leaving 15 bases between them. Germline-derived CDR1 and CDR2 are SGHVS and FQNEAQ. Written as DNA, the CDR3 is TGTGCCAGCAGCAAAGGGATAAGTCGATACGAGCAGTACTTC. Amino acids: CASSKGISRYEQYF.

This clonotype appeared many times. The chain has TRBV3-1 and TRBJ2-7, with 8 bases lining up with TRBD2. There are 14 residues in the CDR3. CDR1 and CDR2 from the germline V gene are LGHDT and YNNKEL (reference sequence). Germline trimming cut 4 bases from V and 7 bases from J; bases unmatched to any gene: 9. CDR3 sequence reads: CASSRAAGAGEQYF. Here the CDR3 DNA reads TGTGCCAGCAGCCGGGCAGCGGGAGCTGGGGAGCAGTACTTC.

This clonotype was seen repeatedly, ten times or more. The chain couples TRBV20-1 to TRBJ1-1, with a weak D call TRBD1 (5 bases). Germline V gene lookup returns CDR1 DFQATT and CDR2 SNEGSKA (reference sequence). The germline V and J ends were trimmed by 6 bases and 5 bases, with 19 bases remaining between them. The CDR3 has 14 amino acids. The CDR3 is CSAALGAGSTEAFF. CDR3 coding DNA: TGCAGTGCGGCCCTAGGGGCAGGGAGTACTGAAGCTTTCTTT.

The rearrangement uses TRBV20-1 and TRBJ2-1; a weak D match, TRBD2 (5 bases). Germline values: CDR1 DFQATT, CDR2 SNEGSKA (reference sequence). The CDR3 totals 14 residues. With 7 bases removed from V and 7 bases from J, the gap between germline ends came to 20 bases. CDR3 sequence reads: CSVSRAGGLNEQFF. The CDR3 DNA is TGCAGTGTTTCAAGGGCGGGTGGCCTAAATGAGCAGTTCTTC.

This clonotype was recorded many times. The genes are TRBV20-1 and TRBJ2-7; 10 bases map to TRBD1. V lost 1 base to trimming and J lost 2 bases; unmatched junction nucleotides: 5. Germline V gene data show CDR1 as DFQATT and CDR2 as SNEGSKA (reference sequence). The CDR3 extends over 15 amino acids. Here the CDR3 DNA reads TGCAGTGCTAGAGCCGGGGACAGGGGCCCCTACGAGCAGTACTTC. It encodes CSARAGDRGPYEQYF.

Turning to this clonotype: Possible read error: a much larger clone is one base away. The chain recombines TRBV6-5 with TRBJ1-1; tentatively, D is TRBD1 (6 bases). The CDR3 is 13 residues long. Germline V gene data show CDR1 as MNHEY and CDR2 as SVGAGI. In nucleotides, the CDR3 is TGTGCCAGCAGACCTGGGGGCGCCACTGAAACTTTCTTT. It is translated as CASRPGGATETFF.

This clonotype has at least ten counts. V gene TRBV15 combines with J gene TRBJ2-3; possible D gene TRBD2, 5 bases. CDR1 LNHNV and CDR2 YYDKDF come from the germline V gene (reference sequence). V was pared by 4 bases and J by 6 bases, with 14 bases between. This CDR3 spans 14 amino acids. The CDR3 nucleotides read TGTGCCACCAGCATGGAGGCACCCCCCGATACGCAGTATTTT. Amino acids: CATSMEAPPDTQYF.

The chain employs TRBV29-1 and TRBJ1-1; tentatively, D is TRBD1 (5 bases). CDR1 and CDR2 from the germline V gene are SQVTM and ANQGSEA. The CDR3 sequence is 13 residues long. Trimming stripped 3 bases from V and 5 bases from J, with 13 bases between. The CDR3 DNA reads as TGCAGCGTTGAGGGGGGTTCTCGAACTGAAGCTTTCTTT. Translated, it gives CSVEGGSRTEAFF.

This clonotype turned up a few times. The chain has TRBV27 and TRBJ2-2, with a possible D match to TRBD2 (5 bases). This CDR3 is built from 15 residues. Germline V CDR1 and CDR2: MNHEY, SMNVEV (reference sequence). The ends were cut back, 8 bases at V and 7 bases at J, with 20 bases in the middle. CDR3 sequence reads: CASAYSRGVGGELFF. DNA for the CDR3: TGTGCCAGCGCCTACAGTCGGGGAGTGGGCGGGGAGCTGTTTTTT.

This clonotype was seen many times. The gene calls are TRBV7-9 and TRBJ2-7; D is unresolved. Germline assignment: CDR1 SEHNR and CDR2 FQNEAQ (reference sequence). Trimming took 1 base from V and 5 from J, leaving 6 bases between them. CDR3 length: 12 amino acids. Written as DNA, the CDR3 is TGTGCCAGCAGCTTAGTATGGCACGAGCAGTACTTC. Translation gives CASSLVWHEQYF.

In its sample, this clonotype was seen a few times. Since a much larger clone is just one base distant, this may be a read error. CDR3 sequence (DNA): TGTGCCAGCAGTAGACTAGCGGGAGGACTCATAGAGACCCAGTACTTC. Its translation is CASSRLAGGLIETQYF. This chain joins TRBV12-3 or TRBV12-4 and TRBJ2-5; 13 bases map to TRBD2. This CDR3 has 16 residues. V dropped 5 bases and J dropped 4; count of bases not matched to a gene: 7.

The DNA of the CDR3 is TGTGCCAGCAGCCAAGTCGTGGGAGTACGTTACAATGAGCAGTTCTTC. This codes for CASSQVVGVRYNEQFF. The J gene is TRBJ2-1, the V gene TRBV4-2; a weak D match, TRBD2 (5 bases). The V end lost 1 base, the J end lost 4 bases, and 14 bases lay between the germline ends. Germline lookup yields CDR1 LGHNA and CDR2 YNFKEQ. This CDR3 is 16 amino acids long.

This clonotype was seen many times. The rearrangement links TRBV6-2 or TRBV6-3 to TRBJ1-5; perhaps TRBD1 as D (5 bases). This CDR3 has 16 residues. V lost 2 bases to trimming and J lost 0 bases, with 11 bases between them. Germline CDR1 MNHEY, CDR2 SVGEGT. CDR3 DNA: TGTGCCAGCAGTTACGAGGGAACAGGTAGCAATCAGCCCCAGCATTTT. Encoded protein: CASSYEGTGSNQPQHF.

This clonotype came up many times. V is TRBV20-1 and J is TRBJ2-1; D perhaps matches TRBD2 (5 bases). Germline CDR1 and CDR2: DFQATT and SNEGSKA (reference sequence). V shed 5 bases and J shed 9 bases, with 11 bases lying between them. There are 11 residues in the CDR3. Written as DNA, the CDR3 is TGCAGTGCTGCCACTAGTGGTGAGCAGTTCTTC. Translating gives CSAATSGEQFF.

The genes are TRBV4-1 and TRBJ2-1; TRBD2 aligns across 13 bases. CDR1 is MGHRA and CDR2 is YSYEKL in the germline V gene. There are 16 residues in the CDR3. J lost 7 bases, V lost 4 bases, and 7 bases had no gene match. CDR3 sequence: CASSLTGTSGKNEQFF. The DNA for the CDR3 is TGCGCCAGCAGCCTCACCGGGACTAGCGGGAAGAATGAGCAGTTCTTC.

This clonotype was observed many times. The chain carries TRBV4-2 and TRBJ2-1; D is undetermined. CDR3 size: 15 residues. Trimming took off 1 base at V and 10 bases at J, with 17 bases between the two ends. Germline assignment: CDR1 LGHNA and CDR2 YNFKEQ. DNA for the CDR3: TGTGCCAGCAGCCAAGGTGGGTCGGCTGACGGGGAGCAGTTCTTC. Residues: CASSQGGSADGEQFF.

Worth noting for this clonotype: The CDR3 end shows no conserved phenylalanine or tryptophan, and so a read error is likely. No DNA is shown, since the ends of the CDR3 on it are uncertain; the CDR3 is the one TCRdb lists. The chain is built from TRBV3-1 and TRBJ2-1; TRBD2, as called in the table, went unchecked against the DNA. The CDR3 sequence runs 15 residues, both termini included. CDR1 LGHDT and CDR2 YNNKEL come from the germline V gene (reference sequence). The CDR3 spells CASSQVGGLASSQLL.

This clonotype was observed many times. J is TRBJ2-1 and V is TRBV29-1, with 9 bases identical to TRBD1. The CDR3 consists of 14 residues. V shed 3 bases and J 2 bases; nucleotides not matched to a gene: 2. Looked up from germline, CDR1 is SQVTM and CDR2 is ANQGSEA. The CDR3 region has the DNA TGCAGCGTTGATTGGGACAGGGCCTACAATGAGCAGTTCTTC. Its protein is CSVDWDRAYNEQFF.